The present TCR beta chain was sequenced within a study of T cell repertoires in ileal Crohn's disease. Study at large: At surgery, around 40% of patients smoked, with median disease duration roughly 7.2 years. Postoperative therapy was given to about half: 11 thiopurines, 15 to 20 anti-TNF agents. Overall study results and limits: Every patient over 26.8% clonality showed endoscopic recurrence. Active smokers at surgery had more clonal expansions than non-smokers.

With regard to this clone: No antigen is known for it. The same CDR3 also results from other DNA sequences found in this sample.

CDR1 GTSNPN and CDR2 SVGIG come from the germline V gene (reference sequence). The germline V and J ends were trimmed by 1 base and 7 bases, with 14 bases remaining between them. The CDR3 is 14 amino acids. Libraries were prepared by immunoSEQ multiplex PCR; TCRdb keeps only in-frame clonotypes and omits some of them. The sample yields 13,000 to 15,000 clones, under 80% seen once. The chain couples TRBV30 to TRBJ2-1; D perhaps matches TRBD2 (6 bases). The receptor comes from an adult with Crohn's disease. The sample taken for sequencing was ileal tissue. The CDR3: CAWSGTGVVNEQFF. The CDR3, as DNA: TGTGCCTGGAGTGGAACGGGGGTTGTAAATGAGCAGTTCTTC.